One and the same sample provided the 24 T cell receptor beta chains below, sequenced in a study of OX40 agonist ivuxolimab in advanced cancers. Using immunoSEQ multiplex PCR, the repertoire was profiled, and TCRdb retains in-frame clones only, with some absent. The data hold around 67,000 clones, with about 86% observed a single time. This sample comprised CD4+ or CD8+ T cells sorted from blood, obtained in a trial of the OX40 agonist ivuxolimab. All receptors come from an adult with an advanced solid tumor such as melanoma, head and neck, liver or kidney cancer.

V gene TRBV4-3 combines with J gene TRBJ2-6; D gene ambiguous. V shed 0 bases and J shed 1 base, with 7 bases lying between them. The CDR3 is 16 residues long. The germline V gene has CDR1 LGHNA and CDR2 YSLEER. CDR3 amino acids: CASSQDWVSGANVLTF. In DNA form, the CDR3 reads TGCGCCAGCAGCCAAGATTGGGTATCTGGGGCCAACGTCCTGACTTTC.

The V call is TRBV9, the J call TRBJ1-1; D unresolved. Germline V gene lookup returns CDR1 SGDLS and CDR2 YYNGEE. The CDR3 has 15 residues. Trimming stripped 6 bases from V and 1 base from J, with 16 bases between. This CDR3 reads CASKPAILKNTEAFF. As DNA, the CDR3 is TGTGCCAGCAAACCGGCCATCCTTAAGAACACTGAAGCTTTCTTT.

The gene calls are TRBV5-4 and TRBJ2-7, with D uncertain. V lost 9 bases, J lost 2 bases, and 6 bases lay in between. CDR3 length: 10 residues. Germline CDR1 is SGHNT and CDR2 is YYREEE (reference sequence). CDR3 sequence: CANRPYEQYF. The CDR3 DNA is TGTGCCAACCGCCCCTACGAGCAGTACTTC.

This rearrangement joins TRBV2 to TRBJ2-3, with D unresolved. The CDR3 loop spans 14 amino acids. The ends were cut back, 10 bases at V and 1 base at J, with 15 bases in the middle. Per germline, CDR1 SNHLY and CDR2 FYNNEI. CDR3 loop: CATASRGGTDTQYF. The DNA of the CDR3 is TGTGCCACGGCTTCCCGAGGAGGCACAGATACGCAGTATTTT. Together with reference TRBV2 and TRBJ2-3, the CDR3 gives the full variable domain: EPEVTQTPSHQVTQMGQEVILRCVPISNHLYFYWYRQILGQKVEFLVSFYNNEISEKSEIFDDQFSVERPDGSNFTLKIRSTKLEDSAMYFCATASRGGTDTQYFGPGTRLTVL.

The chain couples TRBV12-1 to TRBJ1-4. TRBV12-1 is labeled a pseudogene. This CDR3 has 14 residues. The CDR3 sequence: CASSFWGAREKLFF. The CDR3 DNA sequence: TGTGCCAGCAGCTTTTGGGGGGCCCGTGAAAAACTGTTTTTT.

The CDR3 spells CASSLVTGKLTWEQFF. The CDR3, as DNA: TGTGCCAGCAGCTTAGTGACGGGAAAGTTAACTTGGGAGCAGTTCTTC. The chain has TRBV7-2 and TRBJ2-1, with D maybe TRBD2 (5 bases). Germline values: CDR1 SGHTA, CDR2 FQGNSA. Trimming removed 1 base from V and 10 bases from J, with 20 bases in between. CDR3 length: 16 amino acids.

V and J are TRBV5-1 and TRBJ2-3; D not certain. Per germline, CDR1 SGHRS and CDR2 YFSETQ. CDR3 size: 12 residues. Trimming took off 5 bases at V and 4 bases at J, with 8 bases between the two ends. The CDR3, as DNA: TGCGCCAGCAGTACTGGCTCAGATACGCAGTATTTT. It codes for CASSTGSDTQYF.

This rearrangement joins TRBV2 to TRBJ2-3, with TRBD1 matching 9 bases. The V gene's germline CDR1 is SNHLY and CDR2 FYNNEI. J gave up 6 bases and V 7 bases, and 11 bases lay outside the gene matches. This CDR3 region has 15 residues. In DNA form, the CDR3 reads TGTGCCAGCAAGGACCCGACAGGGGGTGCGGATACGCAGTATTTT. Protein sequence: CASKDPTGGADTQYF.

The sample holds one count of this clone. The chain has TRBV27 and TRBJ1-6; TRBD1 is a possible D gene (6 bases). V lost 4 bases and J lost 7, with 20 bases in between. This CDR3 spans 17 amino acids. CDR1 and CDR2 (germline): MNHEY, SMNVEV (reference sequence). The DNA for the CDR3 is TGTGCCAGCAGTTCCCGGGGACAAGGGGCTAGCAATTCACCCCTCCACTTT. Amino acids: CASSSRGQGASNSPLHF.

The V and J genes are TRBV18 and TRBJ1-1; possibly TRBD1 for D (5 bases). The ends were cut back, 3 bases at V and 1 base at J, with 9 bases in the middle. This CDR3 comprises 14 residues. CDR1 and CDR2 from the germline V gene are KGHSH and LQKENI. The CDR3 DNA is TGTGCCAGCTCACCGGGGGGACGGAACACTGAAGCTTTCTTT. Protein: CASSPGGRNTEAFF.

J is TRBJ2-2 and V is TRBV7-2; 9 bases align to TRBD1. Germline V gives CDR1 SGHTA, CDR2 FQGNSA. V shed 1 base, J shed 5 bases, and the junction held 5 bases outside the gene matches. The CDR3 covers 16 residues. CDR3 sequence: CASSLEVGQGTGELFF. CDR3 nucleotide sequence: TGTGCCAGCAGCTTAGAGGTGGGACAGGGAACCGGGGAGCTGTTTTTT.

This chain links TRBV6-5 with TRBJ2-3; 10 bases map to TRBD1. J was trimmed by 2 bases and V by 5 bases; bases with no gene match: 4. There are 15 residues in the CDR3. CDR1 is MNHEY, CDR2 SVGAGI, per germline. CDR3 coding DNA: TGTGCCAGCAGTATGACAGGGGGCTACACAGATACGCAGTATTTT. This sequence encodes CASSMTGGYTDTQYF.

This chain connects TRBV25-1 to TRBJ2-3; TRBD2 matches at 8 bases. This CDR3 spans 16 amino acids. The V gene end was trimmed by 6 bases and the J gene end by 2 bases; junction bases not matched to a gene: 10. CDR1 is MGHDK and CDR2 is SYGVNS in the germline V gene. CDR3 sequence (DNA): TGTGCCAGCAGCGCGGGAGGCTTTTGGCTCACAGATACGCAGTATTTT. Translated, it gives CASSAGGFWLTDTQYF. Using reference TRBV25-1 and TRBJ2-3 for the parts outside the CDR3, the full variable domain is EADIYQTPRYLVIGTGKKITLECSQTMGHDKMYWYQQDPGMELHLIHYSYGVNSTEKGDLSSESTVSRIRTEHFPLTLESARPSHTSQYLCASSAGGFWLTDTQYFGPGTRLTVL.

This chain uses TRBV19 with TRBJ2-1, with TRBD1 matching over 8 bases. The germline gives CDR1 LNHDA, CDR2 SQIVND (reference sequence). The CDR3 is made up of 16 amino acids. Trimming took 1 base from V and 2 from J; bases not matched to a gene: 4. CDR3 loop: CASSIGGRGPYNEQFF. CDR3 nucleotides: TGTGCCAGTAGTATAGGGGGCAGGGGGCCCTACAATGAGCAGTTCTTC.

This CDR3 is CASSPINRALQYF. The CDR3 DNA is TGTGCCAGCAGCCCCATTAACCGGGCCCTGCAGTACTTC. This chain uses TRBV7-2 with TRBJ2-5; D is unclear. The germline V gene has CDR1 SGHTA and CDR2 FQGNSA. Trimming left V 5 bases short and J 11 bases short, with 18 bases between. This CDR3 contains 13 residues. The complete variable domain, with remaining parts taken from reference TRBV7-2 and TRBJ2-5, reads GAGVSQSPSNKVTEKGKDVELRCDPISGHTALYWYRQSLGQGLEFLIYFQGNSAPDKSGLPSDRFSAERTGGSVSTLTIQRTQQEDSAVYLCASSPINRALQYFGPGTRLLVL.

The rearrangement uses TRBV6-1 and TRBJ2-5; D unresolved. Germline-derived CDR1 and CDR2 are MNHNS and SASEGT. V dropped 4 bases and J dropped 1 base, with 10 bases sitting between them. This CDR3 is built from 14 residues. This chain's CDR3 is CASSVGGTQETQYF. Here the CDR3 DNA reads TGTGCCAGCAGTGTGGGCGGAACCCAAGAGACCCAGTACTTC.

Of note for this clone: One end of the junction is discordant with germline, which a read error may explain. The rearrangement joins TRBV5-1 to TRBJ1-4; D not resolved. Germline loops: CDR1 SGHRS, CDR2 YFSETQ. This CDR3 spans 14 amino acids. In DNA, the CDR3 is TGCGCAAGCAGCCCGGCAGCAACTAATGAAAAACTGTTTTTT. It encodes CASSPAATNEKLFF.

This clone was counted between two and nine times. The chain combines TRBV7-9 with TRBJ2-1; a weak D match, TRBD1 (5 bases). Looked up from germline, CDR1 is SEHNR and CDR2 is FQNEAQ (reference sequence). The length of the CDR3 is 16 residues. Trimming cost V 0 bases and J 8 bases, with 17 bases left between them. The CDR3 DNA is TGTGCCAGCAGCTTAGCGGCTGCTTCGGTCAGGGATGAGCAGTTCTTC. It yields the protein CASSLAAASVRDEQFF. Variable domain in full (rest from reference TRBV7-9 and TRBJ2-1): DTGVSQNPRHKITKRGQNVTFRCDPISEHNRLYWYRQTLGQGPEFLTYFQNEAQLEKSRLLSDRFSAERPKGSFSTLEIQRTEQGDSAMYLCASSLAAASVRDEQFFGPGTRLTVL.

The V gene is TRBV25-1, the J gene TRBJ2-7, with D tentatively TRBD1 (5 bases). This CDR3 has 14 residues. Per the germline V gene, CDR1 is MGHDK and CDR2 is SYGVNS. The V gene lost 6 bases and the J gene lost 3 bases, with 15 bases spanning the gap. CDR3 residues: CASRSRVGGYEQYF. As DNA, the CDR3 is TGTGCCAGCAGGTCCAGGGTGGGTGGCTACGAGCAGTACTTC.

The chain joins TRBV18 to TRBJ2-3; possibly TRBD1 for D (6 bases). V gave up 2 bases and J gave up 0 bases, with 9 bases separating them. Germline V lookup: CDR1 KGHSH, CDR2 LQKENI. CDR3 length: 15 amino acids. The CDR3, as DNA: TGTGCCAGCTCACCAGGGGGCTCGAGCACAGATACGCAGTATTTT. It is translated as CASSPGGSSTDTQYF. The full variable domain, completed using reference TRBV18 and TRBJ2-3, is NAGVMQNPRHLVRRRGQEARLRCSPMKGHSHVYWYRQLPEEGLKFMVYLQKENIIDESGMPKERFSAEFPKEGPSILRIQQVVRGDSAAYFCASSPGGSSTDTQYFGPGTRLTVL.

This clone has only a few counts. The chain carries TRBV19 and TRBJ1-3; D might be TRBD1 (6 bases). This CDR3 has 14 residues. Germline CDR1 LNHDA, CDR2 SQIVND (reference sequence). V was shortened by 5 bases and J by 2 bases, with 10 bases between the two germline ends. CDR3 loop: CASSLDRPGNTIYF. CDR3 DNA: TGTGCCAGTAGTTTGGACAGACCTGGAAACACCATATATTTT.

The chain employs TRBV6-6 and TRBJ1-2; 8 bases align to TRBD1. V shed 6 bases, J shed 5 bases, and the junction held 5 bases outside the gene matches. The CDR3 length is 13 residues. Germline CDR1 and CDR2: MNHNY and SVGAGI (reference sequence). The CDR3 bases are TGTGCCAGCAGATCAGGGGGCCTATATGGCTACACCTTC. Amino acids: CASRSGGLYGYTF.

The chain uses TRBV4-2 and TRBJ2-7, with TRBD1 identical over 7 bases. The CDR3 runs to 14 residues. The V gene's germline CDR1 is LGHNA and CDR2 YNFKEQ. V was pared by 4 bases and J by 4 bases, with 7 bases of the junction left unmatched. CDR3 in amino acids: CASSPLGTAYEQYF. The DNA for the CDR3 is TGTGCCAGCAGCCCATTGGGGACAGCGTACGAGCAGTACTTC.

This clone was seen only once. The rearrangement joins TRBV19 to TRBJ2-1, with 7 bases lining up with TRBD2. This CDR3 region has 12 residues. The ends lost 4 bases at V and 6 bases at J; junction bases unmatched: 0. From germline, CDR1 is LNHDA and CDR2 SQIVND (reference sequence). Here the CDR3 DNA reads TGTGCCAGTAGTAGCGGGAGCAATGAGCAGTTCTTC. Protein: CASSSGSNEQFF. The variable domain in full, completed from reference TRBV19 and TRBJ2-1, reads DGGITQSPKYLFRKEGQNVTLSCEQNLNHDAMYWYRQDPGQGLRLIYYSQIVNDFQKGDIAEGYSVSREKKESFPLTVTSAQKNPTAFYLCASSSGSNEQFFGPGTRLTVL.